The 22 T cell receptor beta chains given below trace back to one sample, sequenced in a study of shared clonotypes between healthy human individuals. Sequencing was performed with immunoSEQ multiplex PCR; in TCRdb, only in-frame clones are kept and a portion is missing. The sample gives millions of clones, roughly 94% of which show up once; 0.1% to 0.15% is in the top ten. The sample taken for sequencing was naive CD4+ T cells sorted from blood. As to subset: CD45RA+ positively selected. The receptors stem from a man between 18 and 29 years old in good health.

The gene calls are TRBV7-6 and TRBJ2-7; D is perhaps TRBD1 or TRBD2 (5 bases each). This CDR3 has 14 residues. The germline V and J ends were trimmed by 4 bases and 0 bases, with 10 bases remaining between them. The germline V gene encodes CDR1 SGHVS and CDR2 FNYEAQ. CDR3 residues: CASSSQRGSYEQYF. In nucleotides, the CDR3 is TGTGCCAGCAGCTCCCAGAGGGGCTCCTACGAGCAGTACTTC.

In the case of this clone: The sample has other DNA sequences that encode this CDR3 too. The rearrangement links TRBV5-1 to TRBJ2-6; D unclear. V dropped 0 bases and J dropped 0 bases, with 7 bases sitting between them. The germline gives CDR1 SGHRS, CDR2 YFSETQ. CDR3 length: 16 amino acids. This CDR3 is CASSLVGSSGANVLTF. The CDR3 DNA reads TGCGCCAGCAGCTTGGTGGGAAGCTCTGGGGCCAACGTCCTGACTTTC.

The J gene is TRBJ2-3, the V gene TRBV5-1; D possibly corresponds to TRBD1 (5 bases). V was clipped by 3 bases and J by 4 bases, with 15 bases between them. There are 15 residues in the CDR3. Germline V CDR1 and CDR2: SGHRS, YFSETQ. CDR3 in DNA: TGCGCCAGCAGCTCCGGAGACAGTGGACCAGATACGCAGTATTTT. Its translation is CASSSGDSGPDTQYF. The complete variable domain, with remaining parts taken from reference TRBV5-1 and TRBJ2-3, reads KAGVTQTPRYLIKTRGQQVTLSCSPISGHRSVSWYQQTPGQGLQFLFEYFSETQRNKGNFPGRFSGRQFSNSRSEMNVSTLELGDSALYLCASSSGDSGPDTQYFGPGTRLTVL.

V usage is TRBV6-5 and J usage is TRBJ1-6; D is perhaps TRBD1 (5 bases). The germline V gene encodes CDR1 MNHEY and CDR2 SVGAGI. The CDR3 loop spans 14 amino acids. V was trimmed by 4 bases and J by 10 bases, leaving 14 bases between them. In DNA, the CDR3 is TGTGCCAGCAGTTTGGACACAGGTAGATCACCCCTCCACTTT. Amino acid sequence: CASSLDTGRSPLHF.

For this clone: Other DNA sequences of this sample code for an identical CDR3. The rearrangement links TRBV10-3 to TRBJ1-1, with D unresolved. CDR1 and CDR2 from the germline V gene are ENHRY and SYGVKD. This CDR3 contains 14 residues. Trimming shortened V by 0 bases and J by 4 bases, and 9 bases separated the two germline ends. The CDR3 spells CAISESYRGTEAFF. The CDR3 DNA sequence: TGTGCCATCAGTGAGTCGTACCGTGGCACTGAAGCTTTCTTT.

This rearrangement joins TRBV5-1 to TRBJ2-3; 8 bases are a match to TRBD2. Germline CDR1 is SGHRS and CDR2 is YFSETQ. Losses at the gene ends were 4 bases for V and 4 bases for J; bases not matched to a gene: 2. The CDR3 is 13 residues long. In DNA, the CDR3 is TGCGCCAGCAGCCCACTAGCGGCAGATACGCAGTATTTT. As protein: CASSPLAADTQYF. The full variable domain, rest sourced from reference TRBV5-1 and TRBJ2-3, is KAGVTQTPRYLIKTRGQQVTLSCSPISGHRSVSWYQQTPGQGLQFLFEYFSETQRNKGNFPGRFSGRQFSNSRSEMNVSTLELGDSALYLCASSPLAADTQYFGPGTRLTVL.

This rearrangement joins TRBV7-2 to TRBJ2-2, with 9 bases aligning to TRBD1. V was pared by 6 bases and J by 7 bases, with 6 bases of the junction left unmatched. Germline CDR1 reads SGHTA; CDR2 reads FQGNSA. The CDR3 runs 14 residues. CDR3 nucleotide sequence: TGTGCCAGCAGTCGGGACAGGGCGAGCGGGGAGCTGTTTTTT. Encoded protein: CASSRDRASGELFF.

To note about this clone: In the same sample, other DNA sequences code for this CDR3. The rearrangement uses TRBV19 and TRBJ1-6, with 7 bases fitting TRBD1. Germline CDR1 is LNHDA and CDR2 is SQIVND (reference sequence). The CDR3 totals 13 residues. V lost 7 bases to trimming and J lost 8 bases; unmatched junction nucleotides: 5. The CDR3 loop reads CASTRDRDSPLHF. CDR3 coding DNA: TGTGCCAGTACCCGGGACAGAGATTCACCCCTCCACTTT. The entire variable domain, with the rest obtained from reference TRBV19 and TRBJ1-6, is as follows: DGGITQSPKYLFRKEGQNVTLSCEQNLNHDAMYWYRQDPGQGLRLIYYSQIVNDFQKGDIAEGYSVSREKKESFPLTVTSAQKNPTAFYLCASTRDRDSPLHFGNGTRLTVT.

The chain has TRBV9 and TRBJ1-3, with D perhaps matching TRBD1 (5 bases). There are 16 residues in the CDR3. Germline lookup yields CDR1 SGDLS and CDR2 YYNGEE. The V end was cut by 7 bases, the J end by 0 bases, with 17 bases between. CDR3 in amino acids: CASSPGDVFSGNTIYF. CDR3 in DNA: TGTGCCAGCTCACCCGGGGACGTCTTCTCTGGAAACACCATATATTTT.

J is TRBJ2-7 and V is TRBV30, with TRBD2 as a possible D gene (6 bases). Trimming took off 0 bases at V and 4 bases at J, with 13 bases between the two ends. Germline-derived CDR1 and CDR2 are GTSNPN and SVGIG (reference sequence). This CDR3 region has 14 residues. Here the CDR3 reads CAWSVGGGDYEQYF. The CDR3 region has the DNA TGTGCCTGGAGTGTAGGCGGAGGGGATTACGAGCAGTACTTC.

This clone was recorded a few times. J is TRBJ1-6 and V is TRBV19, with 7 positions matching TRBD1. Germline loops: CDR1 LNHDA, CDR2 SQIVND (reference sequence). The V gene end was trimmed by 3 bases and the J gene end by 11 bases; junction bases not matched to a gene: 7. The length of the CDR3 is 14 residues. CDR3 region: CASSMDRSVTPLHF. CDR3 sequence (DNA): TGTGCCAGTAGTATGGACAGGTCTGTGACACCCCTCCACTTT.

As concerns this clone: The DNA is omitted, as the CDR3 cannot be located on it reliably, and the CDR3 follows TCRdb's listing. The gene calls are TRBV6-6 and TRBJ2-1. The CDR3 sequence runs 13 residues, both termini included. The germline V gene encodes CDR1 MNHNY and CDR2 SVGAGI (reference sequence). CDR3 region: CASSSGRANEQFF.

The chain has TRBV6-5 and TRBJ1-1, with D tentatively TRBD1 (6 bases). The V end was cut by 6 bases, the J end by 1 base, with 12 bases between. Germline loops: CDR1 MNHEY, CDR2 SVGAGI. This CDR3 spans 14 amino acids. This CDR3 is CASSKGHQNTEAFF. The CDR3 region has the DNA TGTGCCAGCAGCAAGGGACACCAGAACACTGAAGCTTTCTTT.

The rearrangement joins TRBV4-3 to TRBJ1-2; TRBD1 aligns across 10 bases. Germline V gives CDR1 LGHNA, CDR2 YSLEER. J was trimmed by 3 bases and V by 0 bases; bases with no gene match: 4. This CDR3 is 16 amino acids long. The CDR3 spells CASSQDRQGADYGYTF. The CDR3 nucleotides read TGCGCCAGCAGCCAAGATAGACAGGGGGCGGACTATGGCTACACCTTC.

CDR3 amino acids: CAWSRLTNEQFF. The DNA for the CDR3 is TGTGCCTGGAGTAGGCTAACCAATGAGCAGTTCTTC. The genes are TRBV30 and TRBJ2-1; D ambiguous. V lost 2 bases and J 6 bases, leaving 8 bases between the germline ends. From germline, CDR1 is GTSNPN and CDR2 SVGIG (reference sequence). CDR3 length equals 12 residues.

This chain connects TRBV5-1 to TRBJ2-7; TRBD1 agrees at 7 bases. This CDR3 is 13 amino acids long. Germline V lookup: CDR1 SGHRS, CDR2 YFSETQ. The J segment lost 2 bases and the V segment lost 4 bases, leaving 3 bases of the junction unmatched. Written as DNA, the CDR3 is TGCGCCAGCAGCCCGACAGGGCCCTACGAGCAGTACTTC. It translates to CASSPTGPYEQYF.

The chain combines TRBV19 with TRBJ1-2; no clear D gene. CDR1 LNHDA and CDR2 SQIVND come from the germline V gene (reference sequence). V lost 3 bases to trimming and J lost 7 bases, with 9 bases between them. CDR3 length equals 12 residues. This CDR3 reads CASSMSVVGYTF. The CDR3 bases are TGTGCCAGTAGTATGTCGGTAGTTGGCTACACCTTC.

The J gene is TRBJ2-2, the V gene TRBV4-2, with 7 positions matching TRBD2. Germline CDR1 is LGHNA and CDR2 is YNFKEQ. The J segment lost 3 bases and the V segment lost 4 bases, leaving 5 bases of the junction unmatched. The CDR3 has 15 residues. CDR3 region: CASSRDLADTGELFF. CDR3 in DNA: TGTGCCAGCAGCCGAGACCTAGCGGACACCGGGGAGCTGTTTTTT.

The rearrangement joins TRBV6-5 to TRBJ2-1; the D gene is possibly TRBD2 (7 bases). Trimming pared 0 bases from V and 10 bases from J, leaving 16 bases between. Germline values: CDR1 MNHEY, CDR2 SVGAGI. The CDR3 extends over 15 amino acids. The CDR3 here is CASSYSRGGRGEQFF. The CDR3 nucleotides read TGTGCCAGCAGTTACTCCCGCGGGGGTAGGGGGGAGCAGTTCTTC.

This chain joins TRBV4-1 and TRBJ1-2; no clear D. Between the trimmed V and J ends, which lost 4 bases and 3 bases, there was a span of 15 bases. Germline V gives CDR1 MGHRA, CDR2 YSYEKL. CDR3 length: 15 amino acids. For the CDR3, the DNA is TGCGCCAGCAGCCTACCCCGCGGGGAATACTATGGCTACACCTTC. The encoded protein is CASSLPRGEYYGYTF.

The chain recombines TRBV5-6 with TRBJ2-2; D not resolved. V lost 0 bases to trimming and J lost 4 bases, with 10 bases between them. This CDR3 is 15 amino acids long. CDR1 is SGHDT and CDR2 is YYEEEE in the germline V gene. In DNA, the CDR3 is TGTGCCAGCAGCTTGGTAGCCCCGGGCACCGGGGAGCTGTTTTTT. Translated, it gives CASSLVAPGTGELFF.

The gene calls are TRBV6-6 and TRBJ1-3, with unresolved D. The CDR3 spans 15 residues. Germline CDR1 MNHNY, CDR2 SVGAGI (reference sequence). With 3 bases removed from V and 4 bases from J, the gap between germline ends came to 13 bases. The CDR3 DNA sequence: TGTGCCAGCAGTTATCCCCCCGGGCAGGGAAACACCATATATTTT. Its translation is CASSYPPGQGNTIYF.